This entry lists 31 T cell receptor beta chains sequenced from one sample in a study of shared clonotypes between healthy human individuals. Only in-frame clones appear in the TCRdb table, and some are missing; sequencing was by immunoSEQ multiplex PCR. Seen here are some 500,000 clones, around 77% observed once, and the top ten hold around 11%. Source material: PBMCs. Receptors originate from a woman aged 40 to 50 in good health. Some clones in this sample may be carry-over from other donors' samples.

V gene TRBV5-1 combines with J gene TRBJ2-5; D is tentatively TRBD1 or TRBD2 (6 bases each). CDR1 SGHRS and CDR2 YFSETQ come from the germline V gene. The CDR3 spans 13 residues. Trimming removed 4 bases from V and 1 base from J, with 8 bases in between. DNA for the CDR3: TGCGCCAGCAGCAGGGGGGTCCAAGAGACCCAGTACTTC. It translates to CASSRGVQETQYF.

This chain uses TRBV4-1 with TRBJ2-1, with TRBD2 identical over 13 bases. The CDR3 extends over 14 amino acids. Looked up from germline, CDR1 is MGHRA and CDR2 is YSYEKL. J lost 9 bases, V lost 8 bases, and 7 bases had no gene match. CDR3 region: CASGLAGVVGEQFF. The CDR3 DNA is TGCGCCAGCGGACTAGCGGGAGTGGTGGGTGAGCAGTTCTTC.

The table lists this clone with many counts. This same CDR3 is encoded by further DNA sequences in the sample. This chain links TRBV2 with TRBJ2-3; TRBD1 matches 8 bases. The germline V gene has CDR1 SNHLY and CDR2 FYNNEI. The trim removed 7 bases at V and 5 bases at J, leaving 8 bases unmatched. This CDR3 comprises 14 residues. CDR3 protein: CASISQGAGDTQYF. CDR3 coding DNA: TGTGCCAGCATCTCGCAGGGGGCTGGAGATACGCAGTATTTT.

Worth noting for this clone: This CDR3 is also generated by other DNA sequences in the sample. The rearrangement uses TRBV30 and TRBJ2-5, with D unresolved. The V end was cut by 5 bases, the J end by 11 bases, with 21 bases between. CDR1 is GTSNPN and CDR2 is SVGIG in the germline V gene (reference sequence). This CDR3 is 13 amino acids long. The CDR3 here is CAWSLRHTYEQYF. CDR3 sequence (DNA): TGTGCCTGGTCTTTGCGACACACCTATGAGCAGTACTTC.

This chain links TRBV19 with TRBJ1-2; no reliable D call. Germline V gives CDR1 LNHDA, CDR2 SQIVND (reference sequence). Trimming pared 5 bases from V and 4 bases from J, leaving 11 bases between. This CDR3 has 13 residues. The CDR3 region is CASSPGSFYGYTF. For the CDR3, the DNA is TGTGCCAGTAGTCCGGGGTCCTTCTATGGCTACACCTTC.

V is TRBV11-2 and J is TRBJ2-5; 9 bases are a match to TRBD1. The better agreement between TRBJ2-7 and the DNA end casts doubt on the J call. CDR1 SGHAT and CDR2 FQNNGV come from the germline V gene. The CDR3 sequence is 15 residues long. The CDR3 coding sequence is TGTGCCAGCAGCTTAATCGACAGGGGGGTCTACGAGCAGTACTTC. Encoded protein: CASSLIDRGVYEQYF.

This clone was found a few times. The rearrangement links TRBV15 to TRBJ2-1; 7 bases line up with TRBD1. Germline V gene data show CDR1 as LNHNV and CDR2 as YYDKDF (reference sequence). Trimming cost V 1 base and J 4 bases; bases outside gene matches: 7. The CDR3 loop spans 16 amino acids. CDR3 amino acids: CATSRGDRVGYNEQFF. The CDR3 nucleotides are TGTGCCACCAGCAGAGGAGACAGGGTTGGGTACAATGAGCAGTTCTTC.

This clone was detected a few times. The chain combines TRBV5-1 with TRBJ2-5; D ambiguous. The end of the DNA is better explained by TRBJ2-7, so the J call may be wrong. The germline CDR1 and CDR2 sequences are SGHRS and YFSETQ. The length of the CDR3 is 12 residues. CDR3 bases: TGCGCCAGCAGCTTGGGAGACTACGAGCAGTACTTC. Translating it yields CASSLGDYEQYF.

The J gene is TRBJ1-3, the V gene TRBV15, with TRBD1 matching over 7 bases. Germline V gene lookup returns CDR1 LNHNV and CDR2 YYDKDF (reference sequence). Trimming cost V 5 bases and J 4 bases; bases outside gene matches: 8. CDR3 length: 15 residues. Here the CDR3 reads CATSPGGVPGNTIYF. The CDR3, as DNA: TGTGCCACCAGCCCAGGGGGAGTTCCGGGAAACACCATATATTTT.

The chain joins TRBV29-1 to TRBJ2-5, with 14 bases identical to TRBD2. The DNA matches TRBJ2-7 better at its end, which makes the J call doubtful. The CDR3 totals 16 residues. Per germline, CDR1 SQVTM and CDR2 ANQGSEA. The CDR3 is CSVEASGLAGVDEQYF. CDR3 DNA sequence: TGCAGCGTTGAAGCTTCGGGACTAGCGGGAGTCGACGAGCAGTACTTC.

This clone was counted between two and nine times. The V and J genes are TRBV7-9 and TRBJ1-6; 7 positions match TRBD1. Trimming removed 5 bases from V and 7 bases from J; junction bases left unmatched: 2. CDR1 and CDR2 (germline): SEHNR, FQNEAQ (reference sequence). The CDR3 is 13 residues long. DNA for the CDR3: TGTGCCAGCAGCACGGGACAGAATTCACCCCTCCACTTT. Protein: CASSTGQNSPLHF.

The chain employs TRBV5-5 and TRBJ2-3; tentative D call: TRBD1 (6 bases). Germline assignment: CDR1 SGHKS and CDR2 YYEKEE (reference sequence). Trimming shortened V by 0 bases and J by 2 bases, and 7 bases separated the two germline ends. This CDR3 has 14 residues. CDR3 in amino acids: CASSLGTATDTQYF. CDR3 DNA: TGTGCCAGCAGCTTGGGGACAGCCACAGATACGCAGTATTTT.

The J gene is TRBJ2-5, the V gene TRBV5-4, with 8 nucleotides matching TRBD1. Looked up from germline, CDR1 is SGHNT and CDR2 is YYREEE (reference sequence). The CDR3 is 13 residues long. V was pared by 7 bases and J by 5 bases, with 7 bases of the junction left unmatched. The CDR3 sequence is CASSQGVGETQYF. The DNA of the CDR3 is TGTGCCAGCTCACAGGGGGTGGGGGAGACCCAGTACTTC.

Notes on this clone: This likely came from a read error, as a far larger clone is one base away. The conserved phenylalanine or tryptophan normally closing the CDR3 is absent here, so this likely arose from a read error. CDR3 region: CAISEGGLEQYS. As DNA, the CDR3 is TGTGCCATCAGTGAGGGAGGACTCGAGCAGTACTCC. V is TRBV10-3 and J is TRBJ2-7; D might be TRBD2 (5 bases). This CDR3 is 12 amino acids long. The V end lost 2 bases, the J end lost 6 bases, and 8 bases lay between the germline ends. Germline V lookup: CDR1 ENHRY, CDR2 SYGVKD.

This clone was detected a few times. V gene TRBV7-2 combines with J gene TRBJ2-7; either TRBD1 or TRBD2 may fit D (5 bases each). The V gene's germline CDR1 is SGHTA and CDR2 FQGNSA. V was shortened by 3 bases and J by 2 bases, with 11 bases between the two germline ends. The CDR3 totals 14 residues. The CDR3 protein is CASSFRDGPYEQYF. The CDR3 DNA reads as TGTGCCAGCAGCTTTAGGGACGGGCCCTACGAGCAGTACTTC.

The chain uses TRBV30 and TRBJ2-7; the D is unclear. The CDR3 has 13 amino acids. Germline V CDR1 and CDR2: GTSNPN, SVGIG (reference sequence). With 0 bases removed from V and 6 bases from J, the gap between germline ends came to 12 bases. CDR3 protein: CAWSVATSTEQYF. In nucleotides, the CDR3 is TGTGCCTGGAGTGTAGCGACTTCTACCGAGCAGTACTTC.

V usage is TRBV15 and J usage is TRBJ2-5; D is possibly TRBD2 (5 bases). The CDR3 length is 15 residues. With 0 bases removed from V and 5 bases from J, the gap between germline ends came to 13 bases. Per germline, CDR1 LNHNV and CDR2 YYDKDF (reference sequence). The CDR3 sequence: CATSRDRARGETQYF. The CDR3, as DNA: TGTGCCACCAGCAGAGATCGGGCTCGAGGGGAGACCCAGTACTTC.

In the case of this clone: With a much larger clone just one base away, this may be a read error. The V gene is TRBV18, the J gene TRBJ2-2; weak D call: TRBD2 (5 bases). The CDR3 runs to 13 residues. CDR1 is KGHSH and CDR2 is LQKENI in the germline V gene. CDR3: CASSPRAVGELSF. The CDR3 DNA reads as TGTGCCAGCTCACCACGGGCTGTCGGGGAGCTGTCTTTT.

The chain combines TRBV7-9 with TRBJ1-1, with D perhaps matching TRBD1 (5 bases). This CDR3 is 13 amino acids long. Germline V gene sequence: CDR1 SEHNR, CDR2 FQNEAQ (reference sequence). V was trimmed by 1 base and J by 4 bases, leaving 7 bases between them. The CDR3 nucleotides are TGTGCCAGCAGCTTAGGCAGGGTCACTGAAGCTTTCTTT. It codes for CASSLGRVTEAFF.

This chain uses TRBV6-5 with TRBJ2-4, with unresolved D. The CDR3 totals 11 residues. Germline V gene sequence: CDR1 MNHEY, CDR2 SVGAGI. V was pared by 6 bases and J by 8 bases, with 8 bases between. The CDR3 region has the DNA TGTGCCAGCAGGAATGGCGACATTCAGTACTTC. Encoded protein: CASRNGDIQYF.

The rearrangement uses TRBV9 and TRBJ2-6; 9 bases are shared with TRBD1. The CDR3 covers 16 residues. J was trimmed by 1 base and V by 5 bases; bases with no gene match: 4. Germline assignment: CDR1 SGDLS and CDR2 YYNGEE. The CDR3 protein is CASSGTGLSGANVLTF. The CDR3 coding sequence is TGTGCCAGCAGTGGGACAGGGTTGTCTGGGGCCAACGTCCTGACTTTC.

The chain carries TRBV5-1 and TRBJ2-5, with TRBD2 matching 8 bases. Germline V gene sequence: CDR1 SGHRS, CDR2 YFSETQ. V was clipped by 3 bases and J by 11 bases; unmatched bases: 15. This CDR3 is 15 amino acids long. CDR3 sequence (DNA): TGCGCCAGCAGCTCTACCGGGACTAGAGTTGGAGAGCAGTACTTC. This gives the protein CASSSTGTRVGEQYF.

The CDR3 here is CASSVAGRYTDTQYF. CDR3 bases: TGTGCCAGCAGCGTAGCGGGACGGTACACAGATACGCAGTATTTT. The genes are TRBV9 and TRBJ2-3; D could derive from TRBD1 or TRBD2 (5 bases each). Germline lookup yields CDR1 SGDLS and CDR2 YYNGEE. V lost 0 bases and J 2 bases, leaving 10 bases between the germline ends. The CDR3 loop spans 15 amino acids. Full variable domain (outside the CDR3, taken from reference TRBV9 and TRBJ2-3): DSGVTQTPKHLITATGQRVTLRCSPRSGDLSVYWYQQSLDQGLQFLIQYYNGEERAKGNILERFSAQQFPDLHSELNLSSLELGDSALYFCASSVAGRYTDTQYFGPGTRLTVL.

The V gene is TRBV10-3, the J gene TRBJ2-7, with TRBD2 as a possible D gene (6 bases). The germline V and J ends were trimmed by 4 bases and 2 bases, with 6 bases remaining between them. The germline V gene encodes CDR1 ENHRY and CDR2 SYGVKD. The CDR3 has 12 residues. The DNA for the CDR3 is TGTGCCATCAGTGCGGGGGCCTACGAGCAGTACTTC. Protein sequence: CAISAGAYEQYF.

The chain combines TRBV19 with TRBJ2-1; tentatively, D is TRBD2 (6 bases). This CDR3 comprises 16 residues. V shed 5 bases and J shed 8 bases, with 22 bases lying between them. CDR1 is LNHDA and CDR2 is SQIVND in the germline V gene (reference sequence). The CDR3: CASSSLGGRNLHEQFF. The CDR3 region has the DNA TGTGCCAGTAGTTCCTTAGGAGGGCGTAATTTACATGAGCAGTTCTTC.

The CDR3, as DNA: TGTGCCAGCAGTTACGGACAGCGCAATCAGCCCCAGCATTTT. The encoded protein is CASSYGQRNQPQHF. The V and J genes are TRBV6-6 and TRBJ1-5, with D maybe TRBD1 (6 bases). The CDR3 consists of 14 residues. Germline CDR1 reads MNHNY; CDR2 reads SVGAGI (reference sequence). With 2 bases removed from V and 2 bases from J, the gap between germline ends came to 7 bases.

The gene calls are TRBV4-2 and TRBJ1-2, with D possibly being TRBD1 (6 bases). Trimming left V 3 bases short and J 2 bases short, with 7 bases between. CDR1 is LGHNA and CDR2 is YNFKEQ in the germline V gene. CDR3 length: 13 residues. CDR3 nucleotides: TGTGCCAGCAGCCAGGGGGCGAACTATGGCTACACCTTC. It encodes CASSQGANYGYTF.

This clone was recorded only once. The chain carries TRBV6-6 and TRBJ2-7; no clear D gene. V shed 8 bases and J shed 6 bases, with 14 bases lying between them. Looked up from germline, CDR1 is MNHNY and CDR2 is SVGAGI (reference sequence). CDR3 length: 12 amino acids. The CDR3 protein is CASRLGTTEQYF. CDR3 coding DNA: TGTGCCAGCCGTCTAGGAACTACCGAGCAGTACTTC.

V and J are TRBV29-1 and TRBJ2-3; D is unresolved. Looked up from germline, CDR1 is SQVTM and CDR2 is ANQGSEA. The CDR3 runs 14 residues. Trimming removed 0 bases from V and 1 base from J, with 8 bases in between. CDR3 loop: CSVEDRSRTDTQYF. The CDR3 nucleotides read TGCAGCGTTGAAGATCGGAGCCGCACAGATACGCAGTATTTT.

The CDR3 spells CASSVLPDLSYNEQFF. CDR3 in DNA: TGTGCCAGCAGCGTCCTACCGGACCTCTCCTACAATGAGCAGTTCTTC. The rearrangement links TRBV9 to TRBJ2-1; D call uncertain. The germline gives CDR1 SGDLS, CDR2 YYNGEE. This CDR3 is 16 amino acids long. V lost 2 bases and J lost 0, with 12 bases in between.

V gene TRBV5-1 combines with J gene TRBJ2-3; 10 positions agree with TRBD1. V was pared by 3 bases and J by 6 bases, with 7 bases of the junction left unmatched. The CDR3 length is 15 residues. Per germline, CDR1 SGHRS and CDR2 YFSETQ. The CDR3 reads CASSYQGQGSDTQYF. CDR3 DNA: TGCGCCAGCAGCTACCAGGGACAGGGGTCGGATACGCAGTATTTT.